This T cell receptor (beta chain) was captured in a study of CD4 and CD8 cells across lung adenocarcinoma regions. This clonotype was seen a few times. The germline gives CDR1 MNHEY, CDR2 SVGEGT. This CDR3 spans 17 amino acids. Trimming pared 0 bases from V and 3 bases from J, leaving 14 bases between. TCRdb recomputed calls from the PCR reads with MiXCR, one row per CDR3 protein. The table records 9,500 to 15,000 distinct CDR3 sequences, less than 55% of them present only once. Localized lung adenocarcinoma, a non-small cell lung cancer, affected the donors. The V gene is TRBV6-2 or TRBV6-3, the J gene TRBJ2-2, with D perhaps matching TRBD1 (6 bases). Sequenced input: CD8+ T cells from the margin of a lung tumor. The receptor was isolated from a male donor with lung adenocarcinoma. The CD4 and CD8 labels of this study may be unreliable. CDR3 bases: TGTGCCAGCAGTTACTCGTGGGGGCGAAGCGACACCGGGGAGCTGTTTTTT. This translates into CASSYSWGRSDTGELFF.